This T cell receptor beta chain was sequenced in a study of blood T cells in healthy people across ages. This clonotype was observed a few times. CDR3 length: 15 residues. CDR1 is MNHNS and CDR2 is SASEGT in the germline V gene. V was pared by 8 bases and J by 6 bases, with 22 bases between. It was with a sample-barcoded 5' primer and a J-beta primer mix that a second PCR of about 6 to 12 cycles was run. A single record per CDR3 protein comes from TCRdb applying MiXCR to the 5' RACE reads. The sample holds 1.2 million to 1.5 million distinct CDR3 sequences, 35% to 45% seen once. The chain has TRBV6-1 and TRBJ2-5; D is possibly TRBD1 or TRBD2 (5 bases each). The receptor was isolated from a woman in her late teens or twenties in good health. The sequenced sample was blood. The CDR3 DNA reads TGTGCCAGCCACCCCGGGGCGGACGGGCAAAAGACCCAGTACTTC. It encodes CASHPGADGQKTQYF.